This T cell receptor (beta chain) was captured in a study of T cells in Graves' hyperthyroidism and ophthalmopathy. For the diagnoses, clinical symptoms, serum thyroxine and TRAb, thyroid ultrasound and orbital computed tomography were used. The germline CDR1 and CDR2 sequences are SGHAT and FQNNGV. The CDR3 is 16 residues long. Losses at the gene ends were 5 bases for V and 0 bases for J; bases not matched to a gene: 6. This clonotype was counted at least ten times. RNA transcripts served as the template for amplifying TCR beta CDR3 regions. RT-PCR in the first round (using the HTBI primer set) targeted the TCR CDR3. A single record per CDR3 protein comes from TCRdb applying MiXCR to the multiplex PCR reads. This sample has about 270,000 distinct CDR3 sequences, with less than 30% found just once.

J is TRBJ1-3 and V is TRBV11-2; 8 bases agree with TRBD1. The clonotype comes from a middle-aged man with Graves' hyperthyroidism that later progressed to Graves' ophthalmopathy. The material sequenced was blood. This chain's CDR3 is CASSEGQAYSGNTIYF. For the CDR3, the DNA is TGTGCCAGCAGCGAGGGACAGGCTTACTCTGGAAACACCATATATTTT. Using reference TRBV11-2 and TRBJ1-3 for the parts outside the CDR3, the full variable domain is EAGVAQSPRYKIIEKRQSVAFWCNPISGHATLYWYQQILGQGPKLLIQFQNNGVVDDSQLPKDRFSAERLKGVDSTLKIQPAKLEDSAVYLCASSEGQAYSGNTIYFGEGSWLTVV.